This record covers a single T cell receptor beta chain. What it binds is not known. This record comes from a study of CD8 T cells in ankylosing spondylitis. Study results and caveats: A TCR beta motif of under 10 highly homologous variants seemed to mark ankylosing spondylitis blood.

The CDR3 runs 13 residues. The trim removed 3 bases at V and 1 base at J, leaving 1 base unmatched. Germline lookup yields CDR1 DFQATT and CDR2 SNEGSKA (reference sequence). Via MiXCR, TCRdb re-called the 5' RACE reads, giving one row per CDR3 protein. The table shows about 450,000 distinct CDR3 sequences, with 25% to 30% occurring only once. V and J are TRBV20-1 and TRBJ2-7, with TRBD2 identical over 9 bases. Sequenced: blood, either unsorted or a sorted T cell fraction (not recorded which). The TCR originated in a male donor with ankylosing spondylitis. In DNA, the CDR3 is TGCAGTGCTAGCCTAGCGGGGTCCTACGAGCAGTACGTC. This translates into CSASLAGSYEQYV.